One and the same sample provided the 29 T cell receptor beta chains below, sequenced in a study of blood T cells in healthy people across ages. A sample-barcoded 5' primer and a J-beta primer mix were used in a second PCR of about 7 to 12 cycles. TCRdb re-derived calls from the 5' RACE reads in MiXCR, one entry per CDR3 protein. Found here are approximately 490,000 distinct CDR3 sequences, around 24% of them singletons; the top ten hold approximately 8.7%. The same specimen was also included in a second study, on T cells of mothers and their children.

The source material was blood. The receptor set was obtained from a boy aged 5-17 years in good health.

V is TRBV7-2 and J is TRBJ2-5; a weak D match, TRBD1 (5 bases). Trimming pared 4 bases from V and 7 bases from J, leaving 13 bases between. CDR3 size: 13 residues. The germline V gene encodes CDR1 SGHTA and CDR2 FQGNSA. CDR3 protein: CASSSVGTGTQYF. The DNA for the CDR3 is TGTGCCAGCAGCTCAGTCGGTACAGGGACCCAGTACTTC.

This chain connects TRBV30 to TRBJ2-7; 11 positions agree with TRBD1. This CDR3 is 14 amino acids long. V gave up 6 bases and J gave up 0 bases; unmatched junction bases: 4. CDR1 GTSNPN and CDR2 SVGIG come from the germline V gene (reference sequence). The CDR3 sequence: CACPGTGGSYEQYF. Written as DNA, the CDR3 is TGTGCCTGCCCCGGGACAGGGGGCTCCTACGAGCAGTACTTC.

The chain carries TRBV20-1 and TRBJ1-3, with D perhaps TRBD1 (5 bases). The V and J ends lost 6 bases and 4 bases respectively, with 16 bases between them. The CDR3 sequence is 14 residues long. Germline assignment: CDR1 DFQATT and CDR2 SNEGSKA (reference sequence). Written as DNA, the CDR3 is TGCAGTGCCTCCCAGGGAACCTTCGGAAACACCATATATTTT. Translated: CSASQGTFGNTIYF.

This chain connects TRBV18 to TRBJ1-1; TRBD1 might be the D (6 bases). The CDR3 length is 13 residues. CDR1 is KGHSH, CDR2 LQKENI, per germline. The germline V and J ends were trimmed by 5 bases and 8 bases, with 15 bases remaining between them. CDR3 sequence: CASSERDTGEAFF. Written as DNA, the CDR3 is TGTGCCAGCTCAGAAAGGGACACGGGAGAAGCTTTCTTT.

This clonotype has just one count. The rearrangement joins TRBV6-2 or TRBV6-3 to TRBJ2-7; D call uncertain. V was shortened by 4 bases and J by 2 bases, with 15 bases between the two germline ends. Germline V gene sequence: CDR1 MNHEY, CDR2 SVGEGT. The CDR3 extends over 15 amino acids. The CDR3 DNA reads TGTGCCAGCAGTTCTCCGGGTCCCAAAACCTACGAGCAGTACTTC. Encoded protein: CASSSPGPKTYEQYF.

A few counts support this clonotype. The rearrangement links TRBV5-6 to TRBJ2-3; 7 positions match TRBD2. V shed 4 bases and J 3 bases; nucleotides not matched to a gene: 8. The CDR3 totals 15 residues. CDR1 SGHDT and CDR2 YYEEEE come from the germline V gene. The CDR3 sequence: CASSLPGEGTDTQYF. CDR3 bases: TGTGCCAGCAGCCTACCTGGGGAGGGGACAGATACGCAGTATTTT.

The chain joins TRBV7-9 to TRBJ1-2, with TRBD1 matching 11 bases. The ends lost 4 bases at V and 7 bases at J; junction bases unmatched: 8. The CDR3 extends over 15 amino acids. CDR1 SEHNR and CDR2 FQNEAQ come from the germline V gene (reference sequence). The CDR3, as DNA: TGTGCCAGCAGCTATCCGGGACAGGGGGGCAGTGGCTACACCTTC. Its protein is CASSYPGQGGSGYTF.

This clonotype was observed a few times. This chain connects TRBV20-1 to TRBJ2-3; no definite D call. Trimming took off 4 bases at V and 0 bases at J, with 14 bases between the two ends. Germline CDR1 and CDR2: DFQATT and SNEGSKA (reference sequence). This CDR3 contains 15 residues. As DNA, the CDR3 is TGCAGTGCTACCACCTTGAGAACTAGCACAGATACGCAGTATTTT. Protein product: CSATTLRTSTDTQYF.

The rearrangement joins TRBV7-3 to TRBJ2-3; D gene unclear. Germline-derived CDR1 and CDR2 are SGHTA and FQGTGA. V was shortened by 1 base and J by 3 bases, with 8 bases between the two germline ends. The CDR3 extends over 14 amino acids. CDR3 loop: CASSLRATTDTQYF. CDR3 bases: TGTGCCAGCAGCTTAAGAGCCACGACAGATACGCAGTATTTT.

This clonotype was seen a handful of times. The V and J genes are TRBV18 and TRBJ2-1; 8 bases align to TRBD1. V was pared by 2 bases and J by 0 bases, with 9 bases of the junction left unmatched. The CDR3 totals 18 residues. The germline gives CDR1 KGHSH, CDR2 LQKENI. CDR3 residues: CASSPYFRTGSSYNEQFF. In DNA form, the CDR3 reads TGTGCCAGCTCACCATATTTCCGGACAGGGAGCTCCTACAATGAGCAGTTCTTC.

In this sample, this clonotype turned up many times. The chain joins TRBV29-1 to TRBJ1-2; the match to TRBD1 covers 7 bases. CDR3 size: 11 residues. V was pared by 1 base and J by 9 bases, with 2 bases of the junction left unmatched. Germline V CDR1 and CDR2: SQVTM, ANQGSEA. The CDR3 is CSVEGDRSYTF. The DNA for the CDR3 is TGCAGCGTTGAAGGGGACAGAAGCTACACCTTC.

Comments on this clonotype: Since no conserved phenylalanine or tryptophan closes the CDR3, a read error is the likely cause. This chain connects TRBV7-9 to TRBJ2-1; D may correspond to TRBD1 or TRBD2 (5 bases each). V was pared by 4 bases and J by 2 bases, with 15 bases between. The CDR3 consists of 16 residues. Germline V gene data show CDR1 as SEHNR and CDR2 as FQNEAQ (reference sequence). CDR3 coding DNA: TGTGCCAGCAGCTACTCCGGGACCTCGGCCTACAATGAGCAGTTCGTC. This sequence encodes CASSYSGTSAYNEQFV.

This clonotype has more than one count but fewer than ten. This chain uses TRBV20-1 with TRBJ2-5; D unclear. The J call is uncertain, as TRBJ2-1 better fits the DNA end. Germline V gene lookup returns CDR1 DFQATT and CDR2 SNEGSKA (reference sequence). The CDR3 is 13 amino acids. CDR3 DNA: TGCAGTGCTAGAGTGGCAAGGCTCAATGAGCAGTTCTTC. This gives the protein CSARVARLNEQFF.

This clonotype was found a few times. V usage is TRBV5-5 and J usage is TRBJ2-6, with D tentatively TRBD2 (6 bases). The CDR3 covers 17 residues. CDR1 is SGHKS and CDR2 is YYEKEE in the germline V gene (reference sequence). V was clipped by 0 bases and J by 1 base, with 11 bases between them. This chain's CDR3 is CASSLVRDLSGANVLTF. DNA of the CDR3: TGTGCCAGCAGCTTGGTCAGGGACTTGTCTGGGGCCAACGTCCTGACTTTC.

Ten or more counts support this clonotype. In nucleotides, the CDR3 is TGTGCCAGCAGTCTTACTAGCCAGGGCCAAGAGACCCAGTACTTC. It encodes CASSLTSQGQETQYF. This sequence joins TRBV28 and TRBJ2-5; the D gene is possibly TRBD2 (6 bases). V lost 5 bases and J lost 1, with 14 bases in between. CDR1 is MDHEN and CDR2 is SYDVKM in the germline V gene. The CDR3 runs to 15 residues.

This clonotype was observed at least ten times. The chain employs TRBV5-1 and TRBJ2-7; D unresolved. V was pared by 0 bases and J by 0 bases, with 13 bases between. The CDR3 is 16 residues long. Germline V CDR1 and CDR2: SGHRS, YFSETQ. The CDR3 nucleotides are TGCGCCAGCAGCTTGGCCCTGTCGGTACCCTCCTACGAGCAGTACTTC. Its protein product is CASSLALSVPSYEQYF.

In its sample, this clonotype was seen a few times. The chain carries TRBV19 and TRBJ1-4; no clear D. This CDR3 region has 15 residues. The germline V gene encodes CDR1 LNHDA and CDR2 SQIVND (reference sequence). V was shortened by 7 bases and J by 4 bases, with 16 bases between the two germline ends. The DNA for the CDR3 is TGTGCCAGTAAAGATAGCGGAGAATTTAATGAAAAACTGTTTTTT. Protein sequence: CASKDSGEFNEKLFF.

The chain recombines TRBV6-1 with TRBJ2-1; D unclear. The CDR3 has 11 residues. Germline V CDR1 and CDR2: MNHNS, SASEGT. For the CDR3, the DNA is TGTACCACCGGGTCCTTAGATGAGCAGTTCTTC. This codes for CTTGSLDEQFF.

There are a few counts of this clonotype. V is TRBV5-1 and J is TRBJ2-3, with TRBD2 matching over 8 bases. Germline V gene sequence: CDR1 SGHRS, CDR2 YFSETQ. This CDR3 is 16 amino acids long. J was trimmed by 2 bases and V by 4 bases; bases with no gene match: 9. CDR3 coding DNA: TGCGCCAGCAGCCAGACGGGACTAGACTACACAGATACGCAGTATTTT. It yields the protein CASSQTGLDYTDTQYF.

This rearrangement joins TRBV27 to TRBJ2-7; the D call may be TRBD1 or TRBD2 (7 bases each). This CDR3 contains 16 residues. Deletions cut 4 bases from V and 7 bases from J, with 23 bases between. Germline CDR1 MNHEY, CDR2 SMNVEV (reference sequence). The CDR3 coding sequence is TGTGCCAGCAGTTCGACAGGGAGGGGACCCCTGGGAGAGCAGTACTTC. Protein product: CASSSTGRGPLGEQYF.

The J gene is TRBJ2-1, the V gene TRBV18, with 11 bases that match TRBD1. Germline values: CDR1 KGHSH, CDR2 LQKENI. CDR3 length: 16 residues. The V segment lost 6 bases and the J segment 6 bases; nucleotides outside the gene matches: 10. The CDR3 is CASSPTGQGVFNEQFF. DNA of the CDR3: TGTGCCAGCTCCCCCACGGGACAGGGGGTTTTCAATGAGCAGTTCTTC. Full variable domain (rest looked up from reference TRBV18 and TRBJ2-1): NAGVMQNPRHLVRRRGQEARLRCSPMKGHSHVYWYRQLPEEGLKFMVYLQKENIIDESGMPKERFSAEFPKEGPSILRIQQVVRGDSAAYFCASSPTGQGVFNEQFFGPGTRLTVL.

There are a few counts of this clonotype. V gene TRBV11-2 combines with J gene TRBJ2-5; 7 positions match TRBD1. Looked up from germline, CDR1 is SGHAT and CDR2 is FQNNGV. The CDR3 runs to 14 residues. The ends lost 2 bases at V and 5 bases at J; junction bases unmatched: 5. CDR3 sequence reads: CASSLQQGWETQYF. Written as DNA, the CDR3 is TGTGCCAGCAGCTTACAACAGGGGTGGGAGACCCAGTACTTC.

V is TRBV12-3 or TRBV12-4 and J is TRBJ1-1; no definite D call. Trimming removed 5 bases from V and 3 bases from J, with 13 bases in between. This CDR3 is built from 14 residues. CDR3: CASSMAPADTEAFF. CDR3 in DNA: TGTGCCAGCAGTATGGCCCCCGCGGACACTGAAGCTTTCTTT.

This clonotype turned up a few times. The rearrangement uses TRBV10-3 and TRBJ2-7; D tentatively reads TRBD1 or TRBD2 (5 bases each). V dropped 4 bases and J dropped 0 bases, with 7 bases sitting between them. Germline values: CDR1 ENHRY, CDR2 SYGVKD. The CDR3 is 13 residues long. The CDR3 protein is CAISGGISYEQYF. The CDR3 coding sequence is TGTGCCATCAGTGGGGGGATCTCCTACGAGCAGTACTTC.

The chain combines TRBV7-2 with TRBJ2-3, with a tentative D call TRBD2 (5 bases). The germline V gene has CDR1 SGHTA and CDR2 FQGNSA. The CDR3 has 19 residues. Trimming pared 5 bases from V and 1 base from J, leaving 25 bases between. DNA for the CDR3: TGTGCCAGCAGCCGTCCGGAGCGGAGCTTCTCCAGAGGCACAGATACGCAGTATTTT. Translation: CASSRPERSFSRGTDTQYF.

Ten or more counts support this clonotype. The J gene is TRBJ2-1, the V gene TRBV29-1; 14 positions agree with TRBD2. The CDR3 totals 19 residues. Germline V gives CDR1 SQVTM, CDR2 ANQGSEA. The trim removed 7 bases at V and 0 bases at J, leaving 14 bases unmatched. The CDR3 sequence is CSAEGPGLAGVHSYNEQFF. CDR3 DNA sequence: TGCAGCGCAGAGGGTCCGGGACTAGCGGGAGTCCACTCCTACAATGAGCAGTTCTTC.

This chain connects TRBV4-3 to TRBJ2-2, with TRBD2 matching 7 bases. The CDR3 has 14 amino acids. Germline trimming cut 4 bases from V and 3 bases from J; bases unmatched to any gene: 2. Germline CDR1 is LGHNA and CDR2 is YSLEER. The CDR3: CASSRGGDTGELFF. The CDR3 DNA is TGCGCCAGCAGCCGGGGAGGGGACACCGGGGAGCTGTTTTTT.

This chain joins TRBV12-3 or TRBV12-4 and TRBJ1-5; 8 nucleotides agree with TRBD1. This CDR3 has 15 residues. V shed 6 bases and J 4 bases; nucleotides not matched to a gene: 8. DNA for the CDR3: TGTGCCAGCAGGCGACAGGGGATTGTGAATCAGCCCCAGCATTTT. Translated: CASRRQGIVNQPQHF.

CDR3 in DNA: TGCGCCAGCAGCTTACAGGGGGAAGAGGACGAGCAGTACTTC. Its translation is CASSLQGEEDEQYF. The chain employs TRBV5-1 and TRBJ2-7; 8 positions agree with TRBD1. The CDR3 length is 14 residues. From germline, CDR1 is SGHRS and CDR2 YFSETQ. The V segment lost 2 bases and the J segment 5 bases; nucleotides outside the gene matches: 6.